This TCR beta chain was recorded in a study of blood T cell repertoires in COVID-19. About the research overall: Samples came from the United States, Italy and Spain, spanning acute and convalescent COVID-19. T cells, B-cell-depleted T cells, or PBMCs supplied cDNA or gDNA.

In the original processing: From reference gene primer amplification, estimates of nucleated cell counts were derived. Repertoires were generated with immunoSEQ multiplex PCR, while TCRdb's copy carries only in-frame clones and drops some. The DNA gave D and trimming, while V, J and clone size come from that table. The sample lists about 130,000 clones, roughly 85% occurring once. It was during active infection that Seattle patients were enrolled and then longitudinally followed. The CDR3 length is 14 residues. The germline CDR1 and CDR2 sequences are SGDLS and YYNGEE. V was shortened by 1 base and J by 1 base, with 7 bases between the two germline ends.

V usage is TRBV9 and J usage is TRBJ2-3, with D tentatively TRBD1 (5 bases). The sequence derives from a woman aged 80 or over with COVID-19, enrolled during active disease. Sequences were obtained from peripheral blood. This CDR3 is CASSVLTGTDTQYF. The CDR3 DNA is TGTGCCAGCAGCGTACTGACAGGCACAGATACGCAGTATTTT.